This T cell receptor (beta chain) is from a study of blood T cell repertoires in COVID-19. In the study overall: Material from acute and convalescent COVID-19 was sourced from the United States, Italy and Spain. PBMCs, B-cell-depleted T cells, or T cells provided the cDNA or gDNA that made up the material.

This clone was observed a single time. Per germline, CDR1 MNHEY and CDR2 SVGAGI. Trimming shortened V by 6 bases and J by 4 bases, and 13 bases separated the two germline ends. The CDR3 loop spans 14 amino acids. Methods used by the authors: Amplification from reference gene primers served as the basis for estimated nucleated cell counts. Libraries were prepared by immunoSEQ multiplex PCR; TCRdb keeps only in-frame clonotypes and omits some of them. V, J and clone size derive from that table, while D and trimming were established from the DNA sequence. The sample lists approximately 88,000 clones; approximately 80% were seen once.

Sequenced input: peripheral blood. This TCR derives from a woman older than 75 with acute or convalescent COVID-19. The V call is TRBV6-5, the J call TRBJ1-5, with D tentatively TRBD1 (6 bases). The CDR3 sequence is CASSPTGLNQPQHF. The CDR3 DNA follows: TGTGCCAGCAGCCCAACAGGGCTGAATCAGCCCCAGCATTTT.